Sequencing of this TCR beta chain was carried out in a study of T-cell reconstitution after alpha-beta-depleted transplantation in children. Losses at the gene ends were 7 bases for V and 4 bases for J; bases not matched to a gene: 5. The CDR3 has 13 amino acids. Germline V gives CDR1 SEHNR, CDR2 FQNEAQ (reference sequence). Unique molecular identifiers were incorporated during preparation of the TCRbeta library. TCRdb re-derived calls from the PCR reads in MiXCR, one entry per CDR3 protein. The sample lists 300,000 to 350,000 distinct CDR3 sequences, approximately 23% seen once, with 11% in the top ten. This clonotype occurred a few times. The antigen remains unidentified. The study, taken as a whole, reports: The main origin of T-cell counts and diversity one year after transplant was newly produced T cells. In patients about two months after transplant, alpha-beta T cells reportedly arose from several hundred expanded graft clones. Where some patients showed high TCRbeta diversity at day 60, it came from recipient T cells and thymic progenitors that had survived.

Sample: PBMCs, mostly from graft donor cells, taken 180 days after TCRalphabeta/CD19-depleted stem cell transplant. This chain links TRBV7-9 with TRBJ1-1; 8 bases align to TRBD1. This sequence was found in a male patient between 10 and 17 years old who had a stem cell transplant for acute lymphoblastic leukemia, so the T cells may come from the graft donor. DNA for the CDR3: TGTGCCAGCACCCGGACAGGGATCACTGAAGCTTTCTTT. Protein: CASTRTGITEAFF. Drawing the rest from reference TRBV7-9 and TRBJ1-1, the complete variable domain is DTGVSQNPRHKITKRGQNVTFRCDPISEHNRLYWYRQTLGQGPEFLTYFQNEAQLEKSRLLSDRFSAERPKGSFSTLEIQRTEQGDSAMYLCASTRTGITEAFFGQGTRLTVV.